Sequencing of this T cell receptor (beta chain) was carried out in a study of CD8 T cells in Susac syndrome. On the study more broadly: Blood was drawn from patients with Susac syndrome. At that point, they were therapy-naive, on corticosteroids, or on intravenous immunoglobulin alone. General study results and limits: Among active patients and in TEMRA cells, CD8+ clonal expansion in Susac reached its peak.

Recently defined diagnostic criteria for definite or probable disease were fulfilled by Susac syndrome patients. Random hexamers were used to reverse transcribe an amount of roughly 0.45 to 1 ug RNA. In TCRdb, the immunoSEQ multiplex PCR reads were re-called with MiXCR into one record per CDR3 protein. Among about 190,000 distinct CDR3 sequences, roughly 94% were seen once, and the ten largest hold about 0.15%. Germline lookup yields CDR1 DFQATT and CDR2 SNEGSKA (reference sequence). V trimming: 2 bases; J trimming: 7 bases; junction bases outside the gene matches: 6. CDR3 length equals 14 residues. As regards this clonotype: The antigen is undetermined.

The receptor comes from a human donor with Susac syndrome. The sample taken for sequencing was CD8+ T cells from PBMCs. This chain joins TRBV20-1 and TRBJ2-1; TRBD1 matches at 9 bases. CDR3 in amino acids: CSARQDRGRNEQFF. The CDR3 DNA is TGCAGTGCTAGACAGGACAGGGGAAGGAATGAGCAGTTCTTC.